Listed below are T cell receptor beta chains from one sample, sequenced in a study of T cells in Graves' hyperthyroidism and ophthalmopathy. Using its own MiXCR run on the multiplex PCR reads, TCRdb lists one record per CDR3 protein. The sample comprises some 490,000 distinct CDR3 sequences, about 22% of which are singletons, and about 49% rests with the top ten. Sequences were obtained from blood. All receptors derive from a woman aged 70-85 years with Graves' ophthalmopathy. CDR3s leave out the opening cysteine and the closing phenylalanine or tryptophan. Each record gives: J gene, V gene, clone size, CDR3 protein. A clone size is listed for some rows: how often the clone was seen (once, few, many), or a class if it is expanded.

>TRBJ2-7|TRBV6-1|NA
ASSVRPYYEQY
>TRBJ1-6|TRBV19|NA
ASTDRGIAPLH
>TRBJ1-1|TRBV6-2/TRBV6-3|many
ASSYRGNTEAF
>TRBJ1-1|TRBV6-1|many
ASSPGHLNTEAF
>TRBJ2-1|TRBV2|many
ASSALAGVRNEQF
>TRBJ2-3|TRBV30|NA
AWSVGLAVITDTQY
>TRBJ2-1|TRBV18|NA
ASSPVAGDNEQF
>TRBJ2-1|TRBV4-2|NA
ASSQGWGRAYNGQF
>TRBJ2-1|TRBV6-2/TRBV6-3|few
ASSYSPTDVSAINEQF
>TRBJ2-2|TRBV19|few
ASSRTGEATGELF
>TRBJ2-7|TRBV27|few
ASSWRGEQY
>TRBJ2-5|TRBV2|many
ASSRTGSKETQY
>TRBJ2-3|TRBV11-3|many
ASSPGVLSTDTQY
>TRBJ1-2|TRBV28|many
ASSLSKGHGYT
>TRBJ2-7|TRBV4-3|few
ASSQSPGTYEQY
>TRBJ2-2|TRBV12-3/TRBV12-4|few
ASSPFRQGLTTGELF
>TRBJ2-5|TRBV15|once
ATSRGAPGIQETQY
>TRBJ2-2|TRBV19|few
ASSKNRGSNTGELF
>TRBJ2-2|TRBV20-1|NA
SAREYRVGELF
>TRBJ1-1|TRBV7-8|NA
ASSLEVGLTEAF
>TRBJ1-1|TRBV4-3|NA
ASSQDPTGAGVTEAF
>TRBJ1-5|TRBV18|NA
AGSPQGQPQH